This T cell receptor beta chain was identified during a study of CD8 T cells in Susac syndrome. This clonotype was found a few times. The CDR3 consists of 11 residues. Deletions cut 4 bases from V and 3 bases from J, with 7 bases between. Per germline, CDR1 DFQATT and CDR2 SNEGSKA (reference sequence). Random hexamers primed reverse transcription of roughly 0.45 to 1 ug RNA. MiXCR was run by TCRdb on the immunoSEQ multiplex PCR reads, yielding one entry per CDR3 protein. In the table there are around 71,000 distinct CDR3 sequences, approximately 93% of which are singletons. This chain uses TRBV20-1 with TRBJ2-7; no clear D gene. The source is a human donor with Susac syndrome. The sample consisted of CD4+ T cells from PBMCs. The CDR3 loop is CSATVNYEQYF. For the CDR3, the DNA is TGCAGTGCTACAGTAAACTACGAGCAGTACTTC.